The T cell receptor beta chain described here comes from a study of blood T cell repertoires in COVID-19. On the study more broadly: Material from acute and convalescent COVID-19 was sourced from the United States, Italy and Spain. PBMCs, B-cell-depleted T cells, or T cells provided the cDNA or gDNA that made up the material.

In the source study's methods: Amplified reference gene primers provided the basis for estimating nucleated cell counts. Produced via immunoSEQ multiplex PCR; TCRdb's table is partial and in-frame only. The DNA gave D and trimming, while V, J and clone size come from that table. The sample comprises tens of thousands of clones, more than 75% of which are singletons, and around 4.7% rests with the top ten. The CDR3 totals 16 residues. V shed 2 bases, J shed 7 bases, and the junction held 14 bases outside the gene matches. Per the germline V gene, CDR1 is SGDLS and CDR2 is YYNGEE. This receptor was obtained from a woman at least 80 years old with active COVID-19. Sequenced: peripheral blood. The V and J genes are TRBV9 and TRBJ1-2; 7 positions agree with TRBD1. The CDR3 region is CASSVPQLTGVVGYTF. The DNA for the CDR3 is TGTGCCAGCAGCGTCCCTCAACTAACAGGGGTCGTTGGCTACACCTTC.